The entry below gives a single TCR beta chain sequence along with its context. This clonotype came up many times. It lacks a known antigen. Per-base quality was not reported, and no clone a single base away is much larger than it. The library was prepared using multiplex PCR. Instrument on record: Illumina HiSeq 4000. TCR beta libraries were built with iRepertoire HTBI primers and Arm-PCR amplification of CDR3 regions. PCR products were gel purified before sequencing. In the authors' own workflow: Gene usage analysis of CDR3 amino acid clonotypes relied on the 62 TRBV and around 14 TRBJ segments identified across samples. COPE and FqMerger were used to merge the filtered high-quality paired reads into contigs. BLAST was used to align contigs to IMGT TRBV, TRBD and TRBJ reference genes, and CDR3 was defined according to IMGT. Any clonotype with a frequency above 0.1% was counted as a highly expanded clone. Shannon entropy was used to measure repertoire diversity, and the Gini coefficient was used to measure V-J evenness. A clonotype was considered public if more than one individual shared it. TCRdb redid the processing of the public reads, applying fastp at Q25 and MiXCR, and retained in-frame beta chains. Identical CDR3 proteins give one entry, which carries the most common genes and DNA. These V and J calls derive from TCRdb rather than the authors' analysis. The sample table records fewer than 450,000 distinct CDR3 sequences; more than 20% of these occur just once. Of the sample, more than 20% is held by the ten largest clones.

The data were obtained in a study of regulatory T cells in long-lasting Graves disease (dated by TCRdb to the early 2020s). Regarding the complete study: To count as having persistent Graves' disease, a patient had to have received antithyroid drug treatment for over 5 years with TSH receptor autoantibodies remaining persistently positive. A total of approximately 35 samples underwent TCR sequencing: about 13 from persistent and around 20 from newly diagnosed Graves' disease patients. Persistent Graves' disease patients in the clinical cohort had taken antithyroid drugs for roughly ten years on average. The study took place in China and was registered as a clinical trial. Peripheral blood TCR sequencing and RNA sequencing compared persistent Graves' disease patients with newly diagnosed Graves' disease patients.

Taken with the paper, the label for time point translates to: persistent/refractory GD, antithyroid drugs over 5 years with positive TRAb. RNA was extracted from PBMCs in TRIzol for both TCR sequencing and RNA sequencing. The diagnosis of Graves' disease was made according to American Thyroid Association guidelines. The patients came from an endocrinology department in Xi'an, China. From each patient, approximately 10 milliliters of peripheral blood was collected into an EDTA anticoagulant tube. Ficoll Paque Plus density gradient separation was used to isolate PBMCs, and no further T cell sorting was performed. An Agilent 2100 Bioanalyzer and agarose gel were used to assess RNA quality, and a NanoDrop 2000 was used to measure RNA concentration. General conclusions and limits of the study: Persistent Graves' disease patients showed lower TCR Shannon entropy and fewer highly expanded clones than newly diagnosed patients, suggesting clonal expansion. Persistent disease showed preferential use of TRBV28, TRBJ1-2 and TRBJ2-5, whereas newly diagnosed disease favored TRBV20-1 and TRBJ2-1. The authors noted that the small sample size was a limitation that may lower accuracy. The study examined only peripheral blood because the primary lesion, thyroid tissue, could not be accessed. Sequencing and analysis were limited to the TCR beta chain. A larger number of public clonotypes was shared among persistent patients (about 2,700) than among newly diagnosed patients (roughly 930).

Germline trimming amounts to 5 bases on V and 2 bases on J, with 2 as the count of junction bases outside the gene matches. Per the germline V gene, SGHTA is the CDR1 and FQGTGA is the CDR2. The CDR3 covers 13 residues, taking in both the cysteine and the phenylalanine. The DNA shown is the 39-base CDR3, in frame from base 1. The receptor was derived from a female donor with Graves disease. The sequence is built from TRBV7-3 and TRBJ2-7, with 8 junctional bases fitting TRBD1. The specimen comprised peripheral blood mononuclear cells (PBMCs), sampled when the disease was refractory, from a patient treated with antithyroid drugs. The CDR3 is CASSVGQAYEQYF. The DNA reads TGTGCCAGCAGCGTGGGACAGGCCTACGAGCAGTACTTC.